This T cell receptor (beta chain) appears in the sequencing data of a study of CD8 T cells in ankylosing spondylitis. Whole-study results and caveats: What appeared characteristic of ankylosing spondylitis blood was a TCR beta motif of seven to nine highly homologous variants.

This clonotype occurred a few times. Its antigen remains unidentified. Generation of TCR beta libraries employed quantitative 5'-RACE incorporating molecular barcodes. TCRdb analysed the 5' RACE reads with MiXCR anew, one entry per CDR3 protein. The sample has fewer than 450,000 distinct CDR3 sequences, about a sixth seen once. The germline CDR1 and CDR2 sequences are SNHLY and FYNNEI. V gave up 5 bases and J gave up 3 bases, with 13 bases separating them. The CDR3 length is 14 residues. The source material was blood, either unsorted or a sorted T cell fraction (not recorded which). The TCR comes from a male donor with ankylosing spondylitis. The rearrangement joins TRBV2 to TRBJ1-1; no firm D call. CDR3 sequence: CASSSRPADTEAFF. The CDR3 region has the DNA TGTGCCAGCAGTTCCCGGCCGGCCGACACTGAAGCTTTCTTT.